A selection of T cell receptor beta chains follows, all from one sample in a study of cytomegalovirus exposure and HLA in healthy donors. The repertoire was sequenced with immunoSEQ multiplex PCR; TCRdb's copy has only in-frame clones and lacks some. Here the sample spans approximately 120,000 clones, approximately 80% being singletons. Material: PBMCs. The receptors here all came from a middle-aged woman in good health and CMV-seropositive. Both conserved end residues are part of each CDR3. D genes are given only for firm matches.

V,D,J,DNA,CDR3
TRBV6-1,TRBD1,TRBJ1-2,TGTGCCAGCAGCCTTGAGACAGGGAACTATGGCTACACCTTC,CASSLETGNYGYTF
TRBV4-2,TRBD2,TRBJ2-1,TGTGCCAGCAGCACAAGCGGGGGGGGGAATGAGCAGTTCTTC,CASSTSGGGNEQFF
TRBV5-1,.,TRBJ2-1,TGCGCCAGCAGCTTAGGACTGACTTACAATGAGCAGTTCTTC,CASSLGLTYNEQFF
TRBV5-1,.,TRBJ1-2,TGCGCCAGCAGTCCACGGACACGAATAACAGGGATCTATGGCTACACCTTC,CASSPRTRITGIYGYTF
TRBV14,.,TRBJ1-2,TGTGCCAGCAGCCGTCTCTTCTATGGCTACACCTTC,CASSRLFYGYTF
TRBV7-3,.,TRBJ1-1,TGTGCCAGCAGCCCGGTGGGTCGGACTCCGGTCTTT,CASSPVGRTPVF
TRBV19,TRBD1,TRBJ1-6,TGTGCCAGTAGTATACGCCAACAGGGGTTGGCTAATTCACCCCTCCACTTT,CASSIRQQGLANSPLHF
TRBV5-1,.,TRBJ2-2,TGCGCCAGCAGCCTAGGCCGGGTAGGCAGGAACACCGGGGAGCTGTTTTTT,CASSLGRVGRNTGELFF
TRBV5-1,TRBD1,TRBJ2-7,TGCGCCAGCAGCTATTCAGGGGGTGACCTCTACGAGCAGTACTTC,CASSYSGGDLYEQYF
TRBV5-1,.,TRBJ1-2,TGCGCCAGCAGTCCGGGAGGAGGCAGAGCTAACTATGGCTACACCTTC,CASSPGGGRANYGYTF
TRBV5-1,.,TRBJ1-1,TGCGCCAGCAGCTTGATCGGGGGAGAAAACACTGAAGCTTTCTTT,CASSLIGGENTEAFF
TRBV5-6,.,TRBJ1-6,TGTGCCAGCAGCCCCTCGGAGGGCCGCCCGGGGAATTCACCCCTCCACTTT,CASSPSEGRPGNSPLHF
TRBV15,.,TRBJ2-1,TGTGCCACCAGCACAAGGGAGGGGGAATACAATGAGCAGTTCTTC,CATSTREGEYNEQFF
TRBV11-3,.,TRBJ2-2,TGTGCCAGCAGCACGCAAAAGGACAGACAGAACACCGGGGAGCTGTTTTTT,CASSTQKDRQNTGELFF
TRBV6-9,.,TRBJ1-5,TGTGCCAGCAGTCAATCCGGGTTTAACTCTGGGCAGCCCCAGCATTTT,CASSQSGFNSGQPQHF
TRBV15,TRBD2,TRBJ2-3,TGTGACTCCGGCCGACTAGCGGGGGAAGATACGCAGTATTTT,CDSGRLAGEDTQYF
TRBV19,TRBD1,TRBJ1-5,TGTGCCAGTAGCCGGGACAGGGGGCGCGGAAGCAATCAGCCCCAGCATTTT,CASSRDRGRGSNQPQHF
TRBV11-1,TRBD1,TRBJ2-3,TGTGCCAGCAGTAGGGGGACAGGGGTTTCAGATACGCAGTATTTT,CASSRGTGVSDTQYF
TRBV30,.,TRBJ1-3,TGTGCCTGTACCATTACAGGGTCCCCTGGAAACACCATATATTTT,CACTITGSPGNTIYF